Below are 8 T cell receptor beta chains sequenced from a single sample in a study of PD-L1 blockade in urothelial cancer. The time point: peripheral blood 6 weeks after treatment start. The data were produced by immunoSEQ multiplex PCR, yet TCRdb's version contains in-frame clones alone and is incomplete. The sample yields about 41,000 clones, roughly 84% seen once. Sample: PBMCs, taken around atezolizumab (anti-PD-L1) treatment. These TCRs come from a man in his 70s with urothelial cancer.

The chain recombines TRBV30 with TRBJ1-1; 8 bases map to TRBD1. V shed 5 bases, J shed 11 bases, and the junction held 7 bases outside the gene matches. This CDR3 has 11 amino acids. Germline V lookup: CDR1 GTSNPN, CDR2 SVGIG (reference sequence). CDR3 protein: CAWDRGAGAFF. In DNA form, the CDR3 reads TGTGCCTGGGACAGGGGCGCCGGGGCTTTCTTT.

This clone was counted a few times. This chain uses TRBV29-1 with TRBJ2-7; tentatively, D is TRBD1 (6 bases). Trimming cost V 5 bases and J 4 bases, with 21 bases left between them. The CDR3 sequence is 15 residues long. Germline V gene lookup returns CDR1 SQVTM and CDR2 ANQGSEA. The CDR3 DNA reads TGCAGCGTTTTCGGACAGCTCATGACGGGGTACGAGCAGTACTTC. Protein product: CSVFGQLMTGYEQYF.

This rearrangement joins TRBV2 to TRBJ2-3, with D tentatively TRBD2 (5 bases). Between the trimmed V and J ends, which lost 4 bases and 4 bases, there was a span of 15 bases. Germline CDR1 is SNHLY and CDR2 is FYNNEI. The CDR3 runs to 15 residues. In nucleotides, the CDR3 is TGTGCCAGCAGTGGCAGCTCAGGACTCCCAGATACGCAGTATTTT. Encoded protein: CASSGSSGLPDTQYF. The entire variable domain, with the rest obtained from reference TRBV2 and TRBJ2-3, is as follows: EPEVTQTPSHQVTQMGQEVILRCVPISNHLYFYWYRQILGQKVEFLVSFYNNEISEKSEIFDDQFSVERPDGSNFTLKIRSTKLEDSAMYFCASSGSSGLPDTQYFGPGTRLTVL.

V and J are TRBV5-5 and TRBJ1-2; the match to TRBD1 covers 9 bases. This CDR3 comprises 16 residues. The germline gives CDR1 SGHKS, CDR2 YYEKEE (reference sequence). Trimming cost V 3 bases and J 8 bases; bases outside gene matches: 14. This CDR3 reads CASSYRDRDPPGGYTF. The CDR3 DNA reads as TGTGCCAGCAGCTACCGGGACAGGGATCCCCCGGGAGGCTACACCTTC.

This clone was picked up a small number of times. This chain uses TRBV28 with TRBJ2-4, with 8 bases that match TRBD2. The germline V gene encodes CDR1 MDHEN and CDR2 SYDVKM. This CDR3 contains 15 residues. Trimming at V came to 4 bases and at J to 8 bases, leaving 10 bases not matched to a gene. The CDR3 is CASSSLPGRADIQYF. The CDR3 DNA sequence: TGTGCCAGCAGTTCTCTCCCCGGGAGGGCGGACATTCAGTACTTC.

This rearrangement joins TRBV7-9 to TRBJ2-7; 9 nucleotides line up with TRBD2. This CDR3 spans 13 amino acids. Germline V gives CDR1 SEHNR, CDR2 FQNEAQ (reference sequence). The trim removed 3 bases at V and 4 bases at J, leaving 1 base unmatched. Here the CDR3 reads CASSFGLAYEQYF. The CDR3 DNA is TGTGCCAGCAGCTTTGGACTAGCGTACGAGCAGTACTTC.

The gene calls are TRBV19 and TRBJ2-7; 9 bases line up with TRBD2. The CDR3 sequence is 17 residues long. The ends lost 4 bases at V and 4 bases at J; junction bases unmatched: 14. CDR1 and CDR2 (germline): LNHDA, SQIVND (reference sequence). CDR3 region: CASSNLAGIDGVYEQYF. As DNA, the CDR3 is TGTGCCAGTAGTAACCTAGCGGGAATTGACGGCGTTTACGAGCAGTACTTC. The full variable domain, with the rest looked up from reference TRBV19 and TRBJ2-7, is DGGITQSPKYLFRKEGQNVTLSCEQNLNHDAMYWYRQDPGQGLRLIYYSQIVNDFQKGDIAEGYSVSREKKESFPLTVTSAQKNPTAFYLCASSNLAGIDGVYEQYFGPGTRLTVT.

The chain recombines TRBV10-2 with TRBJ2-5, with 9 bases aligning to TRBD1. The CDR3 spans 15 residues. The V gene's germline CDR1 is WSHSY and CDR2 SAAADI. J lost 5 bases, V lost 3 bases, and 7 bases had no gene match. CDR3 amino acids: CASSDGTGSTETQYF. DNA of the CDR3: TGCGCCAGCAGTGACGGGACAGGGTCCACGGAGACCCAGTACTTC.